Presented here are 17 T cell receptor beta chains from one specimen sequenced in a study of Graves' ophthalmopathy and Graves' hyperthyroidism. Amplification targeted the TCR beta CDR3 regions, with RNA transcripts as the source material. The first-round RT-PCR employed HTBI primers together with the Qiagen OneStep RT-PCR kit. A multiplex PCR was then performed as the second round. TCRdb itself ran the multiplex PCR reads through MiXCR, one entry per CDR3 protein. The sample yields 740,000 or so distinct CDR3 sequences, roughly 40% seen once. Sequencing was carried out using peripheral blood. These receptors were taken from an adult man with Graves' ophthalmopathy.

This clonotype occurred many times. CDR3 protein: CASSYRGVTDSPLHF. Written as DNA, the CDR3 is TGTGCCAGCAGTTACCGCGGGGTGACCGATTCACCCCTCCACTTT. This chain links TRBV6-5 with TRBJ1-6; D not certain. The CDR3 extends over 15 amino acids. Germline assignment: CDR1 MNHEY and CDR2 SVGAGI. V was cut by 2 bases and J by 8 bases, with 13 bases left in between.

V gene TRBV2 combines with J gene TRBJ1-5; D unresolved. V was trimmed by 8 bases and J by 2 bases, leaving 13 bases between them. Germline CDR1 is SNHLY and CDR2 is FYNNEI. This CDR3 has 14 residues. CDR3 loop: CASFRRNGNQPQHF. The CDR3 DNA follows: TGTGCCAGCTTTCGCAGGAATGGCAATCAGCCCCAGCATTTT.

This clonotype appeared many times. The chain carries TRBV15 and TRBJ1-1, with D perhaps TRBD1 (6 bases). The V gene's germline CDR1 is LNHNV and CDR2 YYDKDF (reference sequence). The CDR3 has 14 residues. V lost 4 bases and J 2 bases, leaving 11 bases between the germline ends. The CDR3 nucleotides read TGTGCCACCAGCACAGACAGGTTAAACACTGAAGCTTTCTTT. It translates to CATSTDRLNTEAFF.

This clonotype was counted only a few times. The chain links TRBV7-9 to TRBJ1-2; 7 nucleotides agree with TRBD1. The CDR3 loop spans 13 amino acids. The V segment lost 3 bases and the J segment 14 bases; nucleotides outside the gene matches: 12. Germline V gene sequence: CDR1 SEHNR, CDR2 FQNEAQ (reference sequence). The CDR3 protein is CASSFPQGELWTF. The CDR3 DNA reads TGTGCCAGCAGCTTTCCCCAGGGGGAACTTTGGACCTTC.

This clonotype was counted once. The V call is TRBV7-2, the J call TRBJ2-5; TRBD1 matches 12 bases. CDR3 length: 17 amino acids. J gave up 5 bases and V 5 bases, and 12 bases lay outside the gene matches. CDR1 is SGHTA and CDR2 is FQGNSA in the germline V gene. In DNA form, the CDR3 reads TGTGCCAGCAGCCGGACAACCGGGACAGGGGGCCAGGAGACCCAGTACTTC. Its translation is CASSRTTGTGGQETQYF. The full variable domain, its missing parts supplied by reference TRBV7-2 and TRBJ2-5, is GAGVSQSPSNKVTEKGKDVELRCDPISGHTALYWYRQSLGQGLEFLIYFQGNSAPDKSGLPSDRFSAERTGGSVSTLTIQRTQQEDSAVYLCASSRTTGTGGQETQYFGPGTRLLVL.

This clonotype turned up a few times. The rearrangement joins TRBV7-9 to TRBJ1-2; TRBD1 aligns across 7 bases. This CDR3 region has 16 residues. CDR1 and CDR2 from the germline V gene are SEHNR and FQNEAQ (reference sequence). Trimming cost V 2 bases and J 5 bases; bases outside gene matches: 11. CDR3 sequence reads: CASSLSLFGTEYGYTF. The CDR3 nucleotides read TGTGCCAGCAGCTTAAGTCTTTTTGGGACAGAGTATGGCTACACCTTC.

This clonotype has ten or more counts. This chain links TRBV7-9 with TRBJ2-7; 9 nucleotides agree with TRBD2. The CDR3 runs to 16 residues. CDR1 is SEHNR, CDR2 FQNEAQ, per germline (reference sequence). The trim removed 5 bases at V and 6 bases at J, leaving 14 bases unmatched. The CDR3 here is CASSPSISGRLREQYF. CDR3 nucleotides: TGTGCCAGCAGCCCGTCGATTAGCGGGAGACTTCGCGAGCAGTACTTC.

The chain combines TRBV7-2 with TRBJ1-1; D is possibly TRBD1 (5 bases). The CDR3 is 13 amino acids. Trimming took off 1 base at V and 6 bases at J, with 9 bases between the two ends. Germline CDR1 and CDR2: SGHTA and FQGNSA. The CDR3 region has the DNA TGTGCCAGCAGCTTAGAGGGGCTTGCTGAAGCTTTCTTT. Translated: CASSLEGLAEAFF.

The chain combines TRBV25-1 with TRBJ1-1; 8 nucleotides align to TRBD1. This CDR3 comprises 15 residues. The V and J ends lost 5 bases and 6 bases, in that order; junction bases with no gene match: 11. Germline-derived CDR1 and CDR2 are MGHDK and SYGVNS. This chain's CDR3 is CASSTLTGVLSEAFF. The CDR3 nucleotides read TGTGCCAGCAGTACCCTGACAGGGGTTCTTTCTGAAGCTTTCTTT.

Only one count was recorded for this clonotype. One end of the junction does not line up with germline, which may come from a read error. This chain uses TRBV7-9 with TRBJ2-6, with 11 bases matching TRBD1. The germline CDR1 and CDR2 sequences are SEHNR and FQNEAQ (reference sequence). This CDR3 comprises 16 residues. The CDR3 reads CASSPEGGQGAYVLTF. The CDR3 DNA is TGTGCCAGCAGCCCCGAGGGAGGACAGGGGGCCTACGTCCTGACTTTC.

Turning to this clonotype: At one of its ends the junction is not consistent with the germline gene, which may arise from a read error. This rearrangement joins TRBV24-1 to TRBJ1-5; a weak D match, TRBD1 (5 bases). Germline values: CDR1 KGHDR, CDR2 SFDVKD. The CDR3 sequence is 14 residues long. CDR3 loop: CASSYPGTNQPQHF. The CDR3 DNA is TGTGCCAGCAGTTACCCGGGGACGAATCAGCCCCAGCATTTT.

A remark on this clonotype: A clone one base away is much larger, so this may be a read error. The genes are TRBV10-3 and TRBJ1-5; no definite D call. Germline V lookup: CDR1 ENHRY, CDR2 SYGVKD. The CDR3 consists of 13 residues. CDR3 region: CAVSAEGNQPQHF. The CDR3, as DNA: TGTGCCGTCAGTGCTGAGGGTAATCAGCCCCAGCATTTT.

In its sample, this clonotype was seen many times. The chain uses TRBV7-2 and TRBJ1-1; TRBD1 might be the D (5 bases). Germline CDR1 and CDR2: SGHTA and FQGNSA. The CDR3 length is 16 residues. The V end lost 4 bases, the J end lost 0 bases, and 15 bases lay between the germline ends. The CDR3 sequence is CASSSGPSRMNTEAFF. The DNA of the CDR3 is TGTGCCAGCAGCTCGGGACCCTCGCGCATGAACACTGAAGCTTTCTTT.

V usage is TRBV2 and J usage is TRBJ2-7; D is possibly TRBD1 (7 bases). CDR1 and CDR2 from the germline V gene are SNHLY and FYNNEI. Trimming pared 7 bases from V and 2 bases from J, leaving 18 bases between. The CDR3 consists of 15 residues. The CDR3 sequence: CASKSQGGLTYEQYF. CDR3 bases: TGTGCCAGCAAGAGTCAGGGGGGCCTTACCTACGAGCAGTACTTC.

Only a few counts were recorded for this clonotype. The chain recombines TRBV4-1 with TRBJ2-7, with 7 bases that match TRBD2. From germline, CDR1 is MGHRA and CDR2 YSYEKL. This CDR3 has 14 residues. The V gene end was trimmed by 0 bases and the J gene end by 5 bases; junction bases not matched to a gene: 4. The DNA for the CDR3 is TGCGCCAGCAGCCAAGAAGCGGGAAGCGACGAGCAGTACTTC. This encodes CASSQEAGSDEQYF.

This chain connects TRBV11-2 to TRBJ1-1, with D possibly being TRBD1 (6 bases). With 5 bases removed from V and 0 bases from J, the gap between germline ends came to 13 bases. The length of the CDR3 is 15 residues. Germline assignment: CDR1 SGHAT and CDR2 FQNNGV. CDR3 sequence: CASSPGDTLNTEAFF. In DNA form, the CDR3 reads TGTGCCAGCAGCCCCGGGGACACGCTGAACACTGAAGCTTTCTTT.

Comments on this clonotype: Since the CDR3 does not end with the conserved phenylalanine or tryptophan, this likely comes from a read error. Because the CDR3's place on the DNA is in doubt, the DNA is left out and the CDR3 is given as listed by TCRdb. This rearrangement joins TRBV15 to TRBJ2-6. The CDR3 is 8 amino acids long, termini counted. Germline CDR1 reads LNHNV; CDR2 reads YYDKDF (reference sequence). The CDR3 region is CATSRERV.